The 12 T cell receptor beta chains in this list originate from one sample, sequenced in a study of blood T cell repertoires in COVID-19. Produced via immunoSEQ multiplex PCR; TCRdb's table is partial and in-frame only. This table has around 170,000 clones, approximately 90% appearing once. Sequences were obtained from peripheral blood. The receptors were sampled from a woman in her twenties or thirties with acute or convalescent COVID-19.

This sequence joins TRBV6-6 and TRBJ2-7; a weak D match, TRBD1 (6 bases). The V and J ends lost 8 bases and 2 bases respectively, with 16 bases between them. The germline gives CDR1 MNHNY, CDR2 SVGAGI (reference sequence). This CDR3 comprises 14 residues. This CDR3 is CASQPGHSTYEQYF. The CDR3 coding sequence is TGTGCCAGCCAACCGGGACACAGCACCTACGAGCAGTACTTC.

This clone was detected only once. The chain employs TRBV2 and TRBJ1-2, with TRBD1 matching over 11 bases. Germline trimming cut 5 bases from V and 4 bases from J; bases unmatched to any gene: 6. Germline values: CDR1 SNHLY, CDR2 FYNNEI. The CDR3 spans 15 residues. The CDR3 nucleotides are TGTGCCAGCAGTTTGGACAGGGGGCCGGGCTATGGCTACACCTTC. Protein sequence: CASSLDRGPGYGYTF.

The chain recombines TRBV2 with TRBJ2-2, with no clear D. V dropped 5 bases and J dropped 10 bases, with 8 bases sitting between them. Germline CDR1 is SNHLY and CDR2 is FYNNEI. The CDR3 has 11 amino acids. CDR3 sequence (DNA): TGTGCCAGCAGTATTCTTTCGGAGCTGTTTTTT. Translation: CASSILSELFF.

The V and J genes are TRBV6-5 and TRBJ1-2; D is uncertain. This CDR3 is built from 13 residues. Germline CDR1 and CDR2: MNHEY and SVGAGI. The V and J ends lost 10 bases and 1 base respectively, with 13 bases between them. The CDR3, as DNA: TGTGCCACTAGGCCGGGTGTTAACTATGGCTACACCTTC. It yields the protein CATRPGVNYGYTF.

The genes are TRBV7-8 and TRBJ1-5; TRBD1 agrees at 7 bases. This CDR3 spans 17 amino acids. CDR1 and CDR2 (germline): SGHVS, FQNEAQ. V was clipped by 4 bases and J by 6 bases; unmatched bases: 15. In nucleotides, the CDR3 is TGTGCCAGCAGCTCTCTAAAATTTAGGGGGCCCGGTCAGCCCCAGCATTTT. Translating gives CASSSLKFRGPGQPQHF.

The chain couples TRBV6-2 or TRBV6-3 to TRBJ2-6; no definite D call. The CDR3 extends over 14 amino acids. Trimming stripped 5 bases from V and 4 bases from J, with 9 bases between. Germline V gene sequence: CDR1 MNHEY, CDR2 SVGEGT. CDR3 sequence reads: CASSPLRGANVLTF. Here the CDR3 DNA reads TGTGCCAGCAGTCCGTTGAGAGGGGCCAACGTCCTGACTTTC.

The V gene is TRBV5-1, the J gene TRBJ1-6, with TRBD1 matching over 7 bases. Germline CDR1 reads SGHRS; CDR2 reads YFSETQ. J gave up 10 bases and V 0 bases, and 7 bases lay outside the gene matches. The CDR3 has 15 residues. As DNA, the CDR3 is TGCGCCAGCAGCTTGGCCCAGGGGGATTACTCACCCCTCCACTTT. Protein sequence: CASSLAQGDYSPLHF.

The J gene is TRBJ2-1, the V gene TRBV27; 9 bases align to TRBD1. This CDR3 comprises 16 residues. Germline V lookup: CDR1 MNHEY, CDR2 SMNVEV (reference sequence). Trimming removed 5 bases from V and 5 bases from J; junction bases left unmatched: 10. The CDR3 sequence: CASSDLPGQGNNEQFF. The CDR3 nucleotides are TGTGCCAGCAGTGATCTTCCGGGACAGGGCAACAATGAGCAGTTCTTC.

CDR3 DNA sequence: TGTGCCAGCAGCTTAGGGGCCAGCCTGGGTGGGGAGACCCAGTACTTC. It is translated as CASSLGASLGGETQYF. V is TRBV7-2 and J is TRBJ2-5; D ambiguous. The germline V and J ends were trimmed by 1 base and 5 bases, with 17 bases remaining between them. Per germline, CDR1 SGHTA and CDR2 FQGNSA. The CDR3 extends over 16 amino acids.

The chain is built from TRBV5-6 and TRBJ1-1; D ambiguous. The germline V gene encodes CDR1 SGHDT and CDR2 YYEEEE. The germline V and J ends were trimmed by 2 bases and 3 bases, with 11 bases remaining between them. The CDR3 runs to 14 residues. CDR3: CASSLQRRDTEAFF. CDR3 nucleotide sequence: TGTGCCAGCAGCTTACAGAGGAGGGACACTGAAGCTTTCTTT.

The chain recombines TRBV19 with TRBJ2-1; D unresolved. The V gene lost 1 base and the J gene lost 6 bases, with 10 bases spanning the gap. CDR3 size: 14 residues. The germline gives CDR1 LNHDA, CDR2 SQIVND (reference sequence). CDR3 nucleotide sequence: TGTGCCAGTAGTATAGTGGCCAGTGTCAATGAGCAGTTCTTC. This codes for CASSIVASVNEQFF.

The chain uses TRBV2 and TRBJ1-4; possibly TRBD1 for D (6 bases). Trimming pared 10 bases from V and 7 bases from J, leaving 19 bases between. Germline V gene data show CDR1 as SNHLY and CDR2 as FYNNEI. The CDR3 extends over 14 amino acids. The CDR3 sequence is CATQGGGRGEKLFF. In DNA, the CDR3 is TGTGCCACCCAGGGTGGGGGCCGTGGTGAAAAACTGTTTTTT.